This T cell receptor (beta chain) was observed in a study of response to subunit inactivated influenza vaccine. Study outcomes and limitations: Each seasonal influenza vaccination recruits few new T cells, the authors suggested.

Note on this clonotype: Its antigen is unknown.

TCRdb itself ran the RT-PCR reads through MiXCR, one entry per CDR3 protein. The profile shows about 780,000 distinct CDR3 sequences, around 18% of them singletons. There are 15 residues in the CDR3. Trimming cost V 3 bases and J 6 bases, with 18 bases left between them. Germline CDR1 reads DFQATT; CDR2 reads SNEGSKA (reference sequence). The chain couples TRBV20-1 to TRBJ2-1; possibly TRBD2 for D (5 bases). This TCR was recovered from a man in his forties or fifties who received an inactivated influenza vaccine. The source was PBMCs from blood, collected more than 4 days after vaccination. CDR3 sequence (DNA): TGCAGTGCTAGGTCTTTTTCCGGGGTAGGCAATGAGCAGTTCTTC. Amino acids: CSARSFSGVGNEQFF.